The rows below give T cell receptor beta chains drawn from one sample of a study of control samples from healthy donors and cancer patients. Generated by immunoSEQ multiplex PCR, the TCRdb table keeps only in-frame clones and is missing some. The data hold over 80,000 clones, with around 80% observed a single time. The sequencing sample was made of blood. These TCRs come from a woman younger than 45 in good health. Each CDR3 is given with its conserved first and last residue. The D gene is left open where the match is weak. Size values are once, few and many counts, or a class for expanded clones, and some rows have none.

J | length | V | size | D | DNA | CDR3
TRBJ1-2 | 12 | TRBV9 | - | - | TGTGCCAGCAGCGTAGAGGGGTATGGCTACACCTTC | CASSVEGYGYTF
TRBJ2-5 | 15 | TRBV11-3 | - | TRBD1 | TGTGCCAGCAGCCGTTCGGGACAGACCTCAGAGACCCAGTACTTC | CASSRSGQTSETQYF
TRBJ2-2 | 15 | TRBV7-7 | - | - | TGTGCTAGCAGCCCTACCTGGACGAACACCGGGGAGCTGTTTTTT | CASSPTWTNTGELFF
TRBJ2-1 | 13 | TRBV4-3 | - | TRBD2 | TGCGCCAGCAGCCAGATGCGGGAGAATGAGCAGTTCTTC | CASSQMRENEQFF
TRBJ2-1 | 16 | TRBV7-2 | - | - | TGTGCCAGCAGCTTATCCCCGACTATCTCCTACAATGAGCAGTTCTTC | CASSLSPTISYNEQFF
TRBJ2-3 | 11 | TRBV30 | - | - | TGTGCCTGGAGTAAGGTAGATACGCAGTATTTT | CAWSKVDTQYF
TRBJ2-3 | 13 | TRBV30 | - | - | TGTGCCTGGAAGCGCAGTATCACAGATACGCAGTATTTT | CAWKRSITDTQYF
TRBJ2-7 | 14 | TRBV19 | - | - | TGTGCCAGTAGCCCCTGGGGGATAACCTACGAGCAGTACTTC | CASSPWGITYEQYF
TRBJ2-3 | 16 | TRBV5-1 | once | - | TGCGCCAGCAGCTTGGGGCAGGGGGGCAGCACAGATACGCAGTATTTT | CASSLGQGGSTDTQYF
TRBJ1-4 | 14 | TRBV2 | - | - | TGTGCCAGCAGTGACATTGGGGTAGGGGAAAAACTGTTTTTT | CASSDIGVGEKLFF
TRBJ2-5 | 12 | TRBV2 | - | - | TGTGCCAGCAGTGCTATTAGGGAGACCCAGTACTTC | CASSAIRETQYF
TRBJ1-6 | 16 | TRBV9 | - | TRBD1 | TGTGCCAGCAGCGCCCCCGGACAGGGGAATAATTCACCCCTCCACTTT | CASSAPGQGNNSPLHF
TRBJ2-5 | 11 | TRBV19 | - | - | TGTGCCAGTAGCTTAGGAGAGACCCAGTACTTC | CASSLGETQYF
TRBJ1-2 | 11 | TRBV29-1 | few | - | TGCAGCATACCGACAGACTATGGCTACACCTTC | CSIPTDYGYTF
TRBJ2-7 | 12 | TRBV4-3 | - | TRBD1 | TGCGCCAGCGGTCACAGGGGAAACGAGCAGTACTTC | CASGHRGNEQYF
TRBJ1-1 | 13 | TRBV18 | - | - | TGTGCCAGCTCACCCCCCACAGGCACTGAAGCTTTCTTT | CASSPPTGTEAFF
TRBJ1-6 | 14 | TRBV30 | - | - | TGTGCCTGCGATTGGGGGCTAGGGAATTCACCCCTCCACTTT | CACDWGLGNSPLHF
TRBJ2-1 | 16 | TRBV5-1 | - | TRBD1 | TGCGCCAGCAGTTCTCTCCCGACAGGGGGTAGAAATGAGCAGTTCTTC | CASSSLPTGGRNEQFF
TRBJ2-2 | 17 | TRBV9 | - | TRBD1 | TGTGCCAGCAGCTCAGGACAGGGGCCGCCCTTTAGTGGGGAGCTGTTTTTT | CASSSGQGPPFSGELFF
TRBJ1-2 | 13 | TRBV19 | - | - | TGTGCCAGTAGTATCCCAGGGGTCTATGGCTACACCTTC | CASSIPGVYGYTF
TRBJ1-1 | 14 | TRBV6-6 | - | - | TGTGCCAGCAGACTCACCGGGACACTCGATGAAGCTTTCTTT | CASRLTGTLDEAFF
TRBJ1-6 | 14 | TRBV9 | - | TRBD1 | TGTGCCAGCAGCCAGGGGGGGAACGCCTCACCCCTCCACTTT | CASSQGGNASPLHF
TRBJ2-3 | 14 | TRBV5-1 | once | - | TGCGCCAGCAGCTTGGAGGGGGAGGCGGATACGCAGTATTTT | CASSLEGEADTQYF
TRBJ1-6 | 16 | TRBV5-1 | once | TRBD1 | TGCGCCAGCAGCTCTGAAGGACAGGGAATAGGTTCACCCCTCCACTTT | CASSSEGQGIGSPLHF
TRBJ1-5 | 15 | TRBV27 | - | - | TGTGCCAGCAGTTTATTAGGCAGGGCGAATCAGCCCCAGCATTTT | CASSLLGRANQPQHF
TRBJ2-3 | 18 | TRBV4-3 | - | TRBD2 | TGCGCCAGCAGCCAAGATCTGGGGCTAGCGGGGGGCACAGATACGCAGTATTTT | CASSQDLGLAGGTDTQYF
TRBJ2-2 | 13 | TRBV10-1 | - | - | TGCGCCAGCAGTGAAACGTACTCCGGGGAGCTGTTTTTT | CASSETYSGELFF
TRBJ2-1 | 16 | TRBV13 | - | - | TGTGCCAGCAGCTTTTCAGGTCTCGAAGGCTACAATGAGCAGTTCTTC | CASSFSGLEGYNEQFF
TRBJ2-7 | 15 | TRBV6-5 | - | TRBD2 | TGTGCCAGCAACCCAGCGGGGGGGCGGTATCTCGAGCAGTACTTC | CASNPAGGRYLEQYF
TRBJ2-5 | 13 | TRBV6-2/TRBV6-3 | - | - | TGTGCCAGCAGTTGGGCTAGGCAAGAGACCCAGTACTTC | CASSWARQETQYF
TRBJ2-7 | 16 | TRBV13 | - | TRBD2 | TGTGCCAGCAGCTTATCTCTAGCGGGGCCCTCCTACGAGCAGTACTTC | CASSLSLAGPSYEQYF
TRBJ1-3 | 17 | TRBV3-1/TRBV3-2 | - | - | TGTGCCAGCAGCCAAGAGGGTTTGTGGGTCTCTGGAAACACCATATATTTT | CASSQEGLWVSGNTIYF
TRBJ2-1 | 12 | TRBV19 | - | - | TGTGCCAGTAGTACCTCAGTCAATGAGCAGTTCTTC | CASSTSVNEQFF
TRBJ2-5 | 11 | TRBV6-5 | once | - | TGTGCCAGCATGCGGCAAGAGACCCAGTACTTC | CASMRQETQYF
TRBJ2-5 | 15 | TRBV5-1 | - | TRBD1 | TGCGCCAGCAGCTTGTCTTGGGACAGGCCAGAGACCCAGTACTTC | CASSLSWDRPETQYF
TRBJ2-1 | 13 | TRBV27 | - | - | TGTGCCAGCCTAGGGGTTCCCTGCAATGAGCAGTTCTTC | CASLGVPCNEQFF
TRBJ1-5 | 15 | TRBV19 | once | - | TGTGCCAGTAGTAATGAGGGACGCCACAATCAGCCCCAGCATTTT | CASSNEGRHNQPQHF
TRBJ2-2 | 19 | TRBV7-9 | few | TRBD2 | TGTGCCAGCAGCTCAGGACTAGCGGGGGTCTTGCGTGACACCGGGGAGCTGTTTTTT | CASSSGLAGVLRDTGELFF
TRBJ2-3 | 14 | TRBV11-3 | - | - | TGTGCCAGCAGCCAAAACACAGGGTCAGATACGCAGTATTTT | CASSQNTGSDTQYF